This T cell receptor beta chain is from a study of blood T cells in healthy people across ages. About the study: The capture of about one barcoded beta molecule per two T cells was achieved by template switching.

Findings of the study overall: When set beside aged donors, long-lived donors presented more naive CD4+ cells and higher diversity.

Points on this clonotype: Its antigen is unknown.

CDR1 is SGHTA, CDR2 FQGNSA, per germline. The CDR3 has 14 amino acids. It was with a sample-barcoded 5' primer and a J-beta primer mix that a second PCR of about 6 to 12 cycles was run. One entry per CDR3 protein results from TCRdb running MiXCR on the 5' RACE reads. The table records roughly 800,000 distinct CDR3 sequences, 55% to 75% of them present only once. Each donor gave approximately 9.5 milliliters of peripheral blood. The sequence was collected from a man aged 25 to 40 in good health. The chain joins TRBV7-2 to TRBJ2-4; D is tentatively TRBD1 or TRBD2 (6 bases each). The end of the DNA fits TRBJ2-7 better, so the J call may be wrong. The sample taken for sequencing was blood. The chain's CDR3 is CASKRDNSGHEQYF. The CDR3 DNA reads as TGTGCCAGCAAAAGGGACAATAGCGGACACGAGCAGTACTTC.